These 25 T cell receptor beta chains share one sample of origin, sequenced in a study of T cell responses to AZD1222 COVID-19 vaccine. TCRdb keeps only in-frame clones here, not all; method: immunoSEQ multiplex PCR. The sample lists 100,000 to 150,000 clones, about 90% seen once, with 7.6% in the top ten. Sequenced here: peripheral blood, sampled on day 0 of AZD1222 vaccination. These receptors all come from an adult in good health.

The chain joins TRBV9 to TRBJ2-3, with D maybe TRBD2 (6 bases). Germline V gene lookup returns CDR1 SGDLS and CDR2 YYNGEE. Trimming cost V 0 bases and J 1 base, with 9 bases left between them. CDR3 size: 15 residues. CDR3 loop: CASSVVGGGTDTQYF. The CDR3 DNA follows: TGTGCCAGCAGCGTAGTGGGCGGGGGCACAGATACGCAGTATTTT.

V gene TRBV28 combines with J gene TRBJ1-5; D call uncertain. Germline V lookup: CDR1 MDHEN, CDR2 SYDVKM. The CDR3 length is 14 residues. V dropped 2 bases and J dropped 7 bases, with 12 bases sitting between them. The CDR3 DNA sequence: TGTGCCAGCAGTTTAACCAGAATTGGGCAGCCCCAGCATTTT. This gives the protein CASSLTRIGQPQHF.

The chain joins TRBV12-3 or TRBV12-4 to TRBJ1-5; no clear D. The CDR3 length is 12 residues. Trimming took off 4 bases at V and 5 bases at J, with 6 bases between the two ends. The CDR3, as DNA: TGTGCCAGCAGTTACGGCGATCAGCCCCAGCATTTT. Translation: CASSYGDQPQHF.

This chain links TRBV7-3 with TRBJ1-1; a possible D gene is TRBD1 (6 bases). In germline, CDR1 is SGHTA, CDR2 FQGTGA. The CDR3 loop spans 13 amino acids. V lost 4 bases to trimming and J lost 5 bases, with 11 bases between them. The CDR3: CASSSPDRTEAFF. The DNA for the CDR3 is TGTGCCAGCAGCTCCCCGGACAGAACTGAAGCTTTCTTT. The full variable domain, its missing parts supplied by reference TRBV7-3 and TRBJ1-1, is GAGVSQTPSNKVTEKGKYVELRCDPISGHTALYWYRQSLGQGPEFLIYFQGTGAADDSGLPNDRFFAVRPEGSVSTLKIQRTERGDSAVYLCASSSPDRTEAFFGQGTRLTVV.

The chain has TRBV2 and TRBJ2-7; D not certain. Trimming took 5 bases from V and 2 from J, leaving 4 bases between them. This CDR3 region has 11 residues. CDR1 and CDR2 from the germline V gene are SNHLY and FYNNEI. The CDR3: CASSRTYEQYF. The CDR3, as DNA: TGTGCCAGCAGTCGCACCTACGAGCAGTACTTC.

The chain is built from TRBV7-9 and TRBJ2-5, with 8 bases fitting TRBD1. Germline values: CDR1 SEHNR, CDR2 FQNEAQ (reference sequence). The ends lost 5 bases at V and 1 base at J; junction bases unmatched: 3. The CDR3 is made up of 14 amino acids. CDR3 sequence reads: CASSPTGAQETQYF. DNA of the CDR3: TGTGCCAGCAGCCCGACAGGGGCCCAAGAGACCCAGTACTTC.

Concerning this clone itself: An end of the junction differs from the germline gene, which may be a read error. V gene TRBV11-2 combines with J gene TRBJ2-7; D is uncertain. In germline, CDR1 is SGHAT, CDR2 FQNNGV. The CDR3 spans 11 residues. The CDR3 DNA sequence: TGTGCCAGGAGCTCCAACTACGAGCAGTACTTC. Its protein product is CARSSNYEQYF.

For this clone: Other DNA sequences in the sample encode the same CDR3. This chain connects TRBV29-1 to TRBJ2-1, with TRBD2 identical over 10 bases. Germline CDR1 SQVTM, CDR2 ANQGSEA. This CDR3 has 13 residues. Trimming at V came to 7 bases and at J to 3 bases, leaving 3 bases not matched to a gene. CDR3 residues: CSGTSGVYNEQFF. CDR3 DNA: TGCAGCGGAACTAGCGGGGTCTACAATGAGCAGTTCTTC.

The chain couples TRBV29-1 to TRBJ1-1, with D tentatively TRBD1 (5 bases). Germline V gene data show CDR1 as SQVTM and CDR2 as ANQGSEA. This CDR3 is built from 17 residues. The ends were cut back, 4 bases at V and 0 bases at J, with 21 bases in the middle. CDR3 region: CSVVRSGGTRLNTEAFF. The CDR3 DNA reads as TGCAGCGTTGTCAGGTCGGGTGGGACTCGCTTGAACACTGAAGCTTTCTTT.

The gene calls are TRBV6-5 and TRBJ1-2, with D perhaps TRBD1 (5 bases). V was clipped by 2 bases and J by 8 bases, with 12 bases between them. Germline V gene sequence: CDR1 MNHEY, CDR2 SVGAGI. The CDR3 extends over 13 amino acids. In DNA, the CDR3 is TGTGCCAGCAGTTACAAAGGGTGGGACGGCTACACCTTC. It translates to CASSYKGWDGYTF.

The gene calls are TRBV6-5 and TRBJ2-3, with 9 bases lining up with TRBD2. V lost 2 bases to trimming and J lost 0 bases; unmatched junction nucleotides: 3. The CDR3 is made up of 16 amino acids. Per the germline V gene, CDR1 is MNHEY and CDR2 is SVGAGI. For the CDR3, the DNA is TGTGCCAGCAGTTACGGACTAGCGAGAAGCACAGATACGCAGTATTTT. Translated, it gives CASSYGLARSTDTQYF.

The V and J genes are TRBV5-6 and TRBJ2-7, with D possibly being TRBD1 (6 bases). Germline V gives CDR1 SGHDT, CDR2 YYEEEE. The CDR3 sequence is 13 residues long. Trimming took off 1 base at V and 5 bases at J, with 10 bases between the two ends. The CDR3 DNA sequence: TGTGCCAGCAGCTTGTGGGGGCGCAACGAGCAGTACTTC. This gives the protein CASSLWGRNEQYF.

The V call is TRBV27, the J call TRBJ2-7; TRBD1 matches 9 bases. The CDR3 has 14 residues. Losses at the gene ends were 3 bases for V and 5 bases for J; bases not matched to a gene: 5. Germline CDR1 and CDR2: MNHEY and SMNVEV (reference sequence). The CDR3 sequence: CASSLGTGSNEQYF. The CDR3 bases are TGTGCCAGCAGTTTGGGGACAGGGTCGAACGAGCAGTACTTC.

The rearrangement joins TRBV6-5 to TRBJ2-2, with unresolved D. The CDR3 runs to 16 residues. Germline assignment: CDR1 MNHEY and CDR2 SVGAGI. The V end was cut by 2 bases, the J end by 5 bases, with 15 bases between. The CDR3 protein is CASSYRTFSTTGELFF. CDR3 coding DNA: TGTGCCAGCAGTTACAGGACGTTCAGTACGACCGGGGAGCTGTTTTTT.

The V and J genes are TRBV11-2 and TRBJ1-6; 11 bases line up with TRBD1. After removal of 5 bases from V and 5 bases from J, the junction contained 8 bases not matched to a gene. The germline V gene has CDR1 SGHAT and CDR2 FQNNGV. This CDR3 region has 17 residues. CDR3 bases: TGTGCCAGCAGCCCAAGGGACAGGGGGGCCCATAATTCACCCCTCCACTTT. Protein product: CASSPRDRGAHNSPLHF.

This clone was seen a single time. The junction does not match germline at one end; this may be a read error. This chain links TRBV10-2 with TRBJ2-7; 9 bases are a match to TRBD1. The CDR3 is 16 residues long. Germline loops: CDR1 WSHSY, CDR2 SAAADI. The CDR3 region has the DNA TGCGCCAGCTGTGAGTCATTCGGGACAGGGCCCTACGAGCAGTACTTC. Encoded protein: CASCESFGTGPYEQYF.

The chain recombines TRBV5-1 with TRBJ2-7; 12 nucleotides line up with TRBD2. The CDR3 is 17 residues long. CDR1 and CDR2 from the germline V gene are SGHRS and YFSETQ. V shed 0 bases and J 5 bases; nucleotides not matched to a gene: 9. The CDR3 region is CASSLGLAGVGGHEQYF. CDR3 DNA: TGCGCCAGCAGCTTGGGACTAGCGGGAGTAGGCGGGCACGAGCAGTACTTC.

The chain combines TRBV28 with TRBJ1-2, with D tentatively TRBD1 (6 bases). With 3 bases removed from V and 3 bases from J, the gap between germline ends came to 11 bases. The CDR3 has 14 amino acids. Germline V gene data show CDR1 as MDHEN and CDR2 as SYDVKM. The CDR3 DNA reads as TGTGCCAGCAGTTTGGGGGGCGCGGACTATGGCTACACCTTC. Its protein is CASSLGGADYGYTF.

V and J are TRBV19 and TRBJ1-2; D may be TRBD1 (6 bases). Trimming removed 2 bases at V and 8 bases at J, with 21 bases between. Germline V gives CDR1 LNHDA, CDR2 SQIVND (reference sequence). The CDR3 spans 16 residues. CDR3 nucleotide sequence: TGTGCCAGTAGTATACTCTCCTTACAGGGAGGGTACGGCTACACCTTC. Translated: CASSILSLQGGYGYTF.

This chain uses TRBV6-5 with TRBJ1-4; 7 bases are a match to TRBD1. Germline V gene lookup returns CDR1 MNHEY and CDR2 SVGAGI. Unmatched junction bases numbered 2, after V lost 6 bases and J lost 4 bases. The CDR3 is made up of 13 amino acids. The CDR3 region is CASRGQLNEKLFF. The CDR3 DNA follows: TGTGCCAGCAGGGGACAGCTTAATGAAAAACTGTTTTTT.

V usage is TRBV3-1 (or the pseudogene TRBV3-2) and J usage is TRBJ1-2, with D unresolved. This CDR3 spans 13 amino acids. CDR1 and CDR2 from the germline V gene are LGHDT and YNNKEL (reference sequence). V was pared by 0 bases and J by 3 bases, with 5 bases between. The CDR3 here is CASSQDLDYGYTF. The CDR3 DNA sequence: TGTGCCAGCAGCCAAGATCTTGACTATGGCTACACCTTC.

J is TRBJ2-7 and V is TRBV19, with D maybe TRBD1 (6 bases). Per germline, CDR1 LNHDA and CDR2 SQIVND (reference sequence). The germline V and J ends were trimmed by 0 bases and 4 bases, with 22 bases remaining between them. The CDR3 loop spans 18 amino acids. Here the CDR3 DNA reads TGTGCCAGTAGTATAGATCATAAGGGGACACCGACACCATACGAGCAGTACTTC. Translating gives CASSIDHKGTPTPYEQYF.

The chain carries TRBV29-1 and TRBJ2-3; a weak D match, TRBD2 (5 bases). The V gene lost 5 bases and the J gene lost 0 bases, with 9 bases spanning the gap. The CDR3 extends over 13 amino acids. Germline V gene sequence: CDR1 SQVTM, CDR2 ANQGSEA. CDR3 coding DNA: TGCAGCGTTCTAGCAGCCAGCACAGATACGCAGTATTTT. This gives the protein CSVLAASTDTQYF.

The rearrangement links TRBV7-2 to TRBJ2-7; D is possibly TRBD1 (6 bases). The V end lost 1 base, the J end lost 0 bases, and 10 bases lay between the germline ends. The CDR3 runs to 15 residues. Germline CDR1 SGHTA, CDR2 FQGNSA. The CDR3 sequence is CASSLGLDSSYEQYF. CDR3 sequence (DNA): TGTGCCAGCAGCTTAGGGCTGGACAGCTCCTACGAGCAGTACTTC.

The chain recombines TRBV5-6 with TRBJ2-7; D tentatively reads TRBD1 or TRBD2 (5 bases each). Trimming left V 4 bases short and J 5 bases short, with 19 bases between. The CDR3 loop spans 15 amino acids. Per the germline V gene, CDR1 is SGHDT and CDR2 is YYEEEE. CDR3 amino acids: CASSATGPLGDEQYF. For the CDR3, the DNA is TGTGCCAGCAGCGCCACCGGGCCACTAGGGGACGAGCAGTACTTC.